This T cell receptor (beta chain) appears in the sequencing data of a study of T cell responses to AZD1222 COVID-19 vaccine. Study-wide findings and caveats: Clonal diversity may have been underestimated, and the donors were mostly white British, with more females than males. Nearly half of spike-specific TCRs reportedly target variant regions that are unmutated in the B.1.351 and B.1.1.7 variants.

Losses at the gene ends were 8 bases for V and 3 bases for J; bases not matched to a gene: 2. Germline lookup yields CDR1 ENHRY and CDR2 SYGVKD. CDR3 length: 13 residues. Second-dose intervals of approximately 4 or approximately 12 weeks were pooled. As to this clone: What it binds is not known.

TCRdb's table, derived via immunoSEQ multiplex PCR, lists solely in-frame clones and lacks some. The sample records about 150,000 clones, 85% to 95% being singletons. The V and J genes are TRBV10-3 and TRBJ2-1, with 9 nucleotides matching TRBD1. This material consisted of peripheral blood, taken 28 days after the second AZD1222 dose. The source of this sequence is an adult who received the AZD1222 COVID-19 vaccine. In DNA form, the CDR3 reads TGTGCCATCGGGGACAGGGACTACAATGAGCAGTTCTTC. It codes for CAIGDRDYNEQFF.